This TCR beta chain was profiled in a study of CD8 T cells in ankylosing spondylitis. Points from the study as a whole: Significant enrichment of disease-linked clones was reportedly seen in matched ankylosing spondylitis synovial fluid. Within ankylosing spondylitis blood, a TCR beta motif made up of seven to nine highly homologous variants appeared to be characteristic. Those disease-linked clones were CD8+; they were also relatively rare in peripheral blood. In the blood and synovial fluid of reactive arthritis, some motif variants had been previously reported.

Per germline, CDR1 SGHAT and CDR2 FQNNGV. V gave up 6 bases and J gave up 4 bases, with 13 bases separating them. This CDR3 region has 14 residues. Comment on this clonotype: Its matching antigen is unknown.

Making the TCR beta libraries involved quantitative 5'-RACE with molecular barcodes. TCRdb re-derived calls from the 5' RACE reads in MiXCR, one entry per CDR3 protein. Of under 850,000 distinct CDR3 sequences in the sample, 15% to 20% were seen once. The chain is built from TRBV11-2 and TRBJ1-5; no clear D. Sequencing used blood, either unsorted or a sorted T cell fraction (not recorded which). This clonotype was sampled from a male donor with ankylosing spondylitis. This CDR3 reads CASSAPGGNQPQHF. CDR3 bases: TGTGCCAGCAGTGCCCCCGGTGGGAATCAGCCCCAGCATTTT. Supplemented by reference TRBV11-2 and TRBJ1-5, the full variable domain reads EAGVAQSPRYKIIEKRQSVAFWCNPISGHATLYWYQQILGQGPKLLIQFQNNGVVDDSQLPKDRFSAERLKGVDSTLKIQPAKLEDSAVYLCASSAPGGNQPQHFGDGTRLSIL.